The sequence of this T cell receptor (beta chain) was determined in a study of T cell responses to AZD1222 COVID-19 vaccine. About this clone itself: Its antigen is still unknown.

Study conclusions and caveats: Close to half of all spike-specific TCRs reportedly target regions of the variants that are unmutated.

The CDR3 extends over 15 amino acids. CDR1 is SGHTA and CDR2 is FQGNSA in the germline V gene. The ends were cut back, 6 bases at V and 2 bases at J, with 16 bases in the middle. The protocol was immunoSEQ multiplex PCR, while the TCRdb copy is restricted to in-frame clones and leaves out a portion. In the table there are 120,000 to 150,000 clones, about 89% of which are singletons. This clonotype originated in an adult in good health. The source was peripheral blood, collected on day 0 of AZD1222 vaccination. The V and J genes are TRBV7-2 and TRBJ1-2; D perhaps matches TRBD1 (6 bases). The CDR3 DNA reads TGTGCCAGCAGTTGGAACAGGGAGTCCAACTATGGCTACACCTTC. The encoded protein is CASSWNRESNYGYTF. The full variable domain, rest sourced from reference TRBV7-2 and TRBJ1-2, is GAGVSQSPSNKVTEKGKDVELRCDPISGHTALYWYRQSLGQGLEFLIYFQGNSAPDKSGLPSDRFSAERTGGSVSTLTIQRTQQEDSAVYLCASSWNRESNYGYTFGSGTRLTVV.